This T cell receptor (beta chain) appears in the sequencing data of a study of T-cell reconstitution after alpha-beta-depleted transplantation in children. Study-wide findings and caveats: In patients about two months after transplant, alpha-beta T cells reportedly arose from several hundred expanded graft clones.

A library of TCRbeta sequences, prepared with unique molecular identifiers, was generated. TCRdb itself ran the PCR reads through MiXCR, one entry per CDR3 protein. The sample shows hundreds of thousands of distinct CDR3 sequences, around 15% of them seen only once. V was cut by 4 bases and J by 3 bases, with 13 bases left in between. The CDR3 contains 14 residues. This clonotype was observed a few times. The target antigen is unknown. Here the sequenced sample was PBMCs, mostly from graft donor cells, taken 360 days after TCRalphabeta/CD19-depleted stem cell transplant. The chain uses TRBV12-3 or TRBV12-4 and TRBJ2-7; possibly TRBD1 for D (5 bases). This TCR was sampled from a boy in the first two years of life who had a stem cell transplant for Wiskott-Aldrich syndrome, so the T cells may come from the graft donor. The CDR3 sequence: CASSSRYRFYEQYF. DNA for the CDR3: TGTGCCAGCAGTTCCCGGTACAGGTTCTACGAGCAGTACTTC.